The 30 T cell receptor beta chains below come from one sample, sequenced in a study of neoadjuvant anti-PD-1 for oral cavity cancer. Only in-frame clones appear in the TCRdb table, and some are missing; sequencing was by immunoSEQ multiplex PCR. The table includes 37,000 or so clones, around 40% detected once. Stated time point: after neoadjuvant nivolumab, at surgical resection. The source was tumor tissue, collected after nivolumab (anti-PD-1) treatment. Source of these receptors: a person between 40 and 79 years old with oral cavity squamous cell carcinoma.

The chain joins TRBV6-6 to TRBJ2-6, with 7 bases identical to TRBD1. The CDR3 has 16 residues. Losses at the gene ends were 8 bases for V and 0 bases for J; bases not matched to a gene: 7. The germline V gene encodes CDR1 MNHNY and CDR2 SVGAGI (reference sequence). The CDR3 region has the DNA TGTGCCAGCTACGGACAGGCCTTCTCTGGGGCCAACGTCCTGACTTTC. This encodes CASYGQAFSGANVLTF.

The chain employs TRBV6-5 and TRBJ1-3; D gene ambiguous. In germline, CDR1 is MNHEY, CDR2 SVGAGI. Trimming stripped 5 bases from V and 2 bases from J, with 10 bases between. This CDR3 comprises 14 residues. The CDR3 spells CASSPGFTGNTIYF. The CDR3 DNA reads TGTGCCAGCAGTCCGGGATTCACTGGAAACACCATATATTTT.

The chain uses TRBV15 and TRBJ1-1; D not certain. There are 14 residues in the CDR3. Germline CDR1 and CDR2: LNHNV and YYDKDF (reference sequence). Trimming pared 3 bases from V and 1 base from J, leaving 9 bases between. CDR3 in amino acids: CATSRVAENTEAFF. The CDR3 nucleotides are TGTGCCACCAGCAGGGTGGCAGAGAACACTGAAGCTTTCTTT.

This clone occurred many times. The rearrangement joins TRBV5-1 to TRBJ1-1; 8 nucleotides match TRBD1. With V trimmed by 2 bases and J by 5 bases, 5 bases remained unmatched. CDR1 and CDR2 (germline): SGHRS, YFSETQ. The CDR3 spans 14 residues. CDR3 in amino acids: CASSLGQGKTEAFF. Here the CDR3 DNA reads TGCGCCAGCAGCTTAGGACAGGGAAAAACTGAAGCTTTCTTT.

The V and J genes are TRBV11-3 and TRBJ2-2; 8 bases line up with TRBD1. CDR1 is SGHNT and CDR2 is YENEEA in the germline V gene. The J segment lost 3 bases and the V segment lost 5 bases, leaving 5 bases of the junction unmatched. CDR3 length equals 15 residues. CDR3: CASSAGTGYTGELFF. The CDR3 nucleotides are TGTGCCAGCAGCGCAGGGACAGGCTACACCGGGGAGCTGTTTTTT.

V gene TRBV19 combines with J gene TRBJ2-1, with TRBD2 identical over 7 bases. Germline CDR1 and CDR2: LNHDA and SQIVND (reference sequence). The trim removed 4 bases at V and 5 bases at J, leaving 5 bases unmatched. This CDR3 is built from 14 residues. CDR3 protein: CASSRGLLHNEQFF. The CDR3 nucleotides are TGTGCCAGTAGTAGGGGACTACTACACAATGAGCAGTTCTTC.

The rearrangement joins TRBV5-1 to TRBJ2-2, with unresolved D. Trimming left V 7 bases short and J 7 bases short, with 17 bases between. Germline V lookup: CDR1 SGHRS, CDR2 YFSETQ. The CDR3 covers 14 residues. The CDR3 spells CASGNPSLGGELFF. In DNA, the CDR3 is TGCGCCAGCGGAAACCCTAGTTTGGGCGGGGAGCTGTTTTTT.

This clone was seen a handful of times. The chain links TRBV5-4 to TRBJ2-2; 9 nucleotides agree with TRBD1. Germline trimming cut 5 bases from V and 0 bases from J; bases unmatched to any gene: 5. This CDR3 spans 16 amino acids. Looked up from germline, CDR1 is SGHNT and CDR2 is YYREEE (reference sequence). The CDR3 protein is CASSWGTGSNTGELFF. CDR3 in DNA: TGTGCCAGCAGTTGGGGGACAGGGTCGAACACCGGGGAGCTGTTTTTT.

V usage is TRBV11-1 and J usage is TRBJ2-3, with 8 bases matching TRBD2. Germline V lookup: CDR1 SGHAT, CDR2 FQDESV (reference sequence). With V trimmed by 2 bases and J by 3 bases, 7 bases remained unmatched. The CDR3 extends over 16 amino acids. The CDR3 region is CASSLIAGGSTDTQYF. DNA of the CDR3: TGTGCCAGCAGCTTAATCGCGGGAGGATCTACAGATACGCAGTATTTT.

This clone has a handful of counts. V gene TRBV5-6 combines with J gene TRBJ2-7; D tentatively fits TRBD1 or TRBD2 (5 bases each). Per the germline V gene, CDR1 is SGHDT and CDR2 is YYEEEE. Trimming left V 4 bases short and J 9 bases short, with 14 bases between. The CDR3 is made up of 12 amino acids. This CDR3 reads CASSRGAAGQYF. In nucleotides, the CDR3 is TGTGCCAGCAGCCGAGGGGCCGCGGGGCAGTACTTC.

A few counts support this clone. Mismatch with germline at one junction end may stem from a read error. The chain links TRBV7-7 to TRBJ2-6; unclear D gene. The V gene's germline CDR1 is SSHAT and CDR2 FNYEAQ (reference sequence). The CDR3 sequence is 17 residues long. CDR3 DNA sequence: TGTGCTAGCAGCTTAGAGGTTCCGGGTACTGGGGCCAACGTCCTGACTTTC. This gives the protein CASSLEVPGTGANVLTF.

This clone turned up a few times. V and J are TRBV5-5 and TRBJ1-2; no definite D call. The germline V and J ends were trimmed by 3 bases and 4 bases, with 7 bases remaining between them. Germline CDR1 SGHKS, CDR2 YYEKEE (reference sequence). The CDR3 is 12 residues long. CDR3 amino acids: CASSSDGYGYTF. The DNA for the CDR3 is TGTGCCAGCAGCTCCGACGGCTATGGCTACACCTTC.

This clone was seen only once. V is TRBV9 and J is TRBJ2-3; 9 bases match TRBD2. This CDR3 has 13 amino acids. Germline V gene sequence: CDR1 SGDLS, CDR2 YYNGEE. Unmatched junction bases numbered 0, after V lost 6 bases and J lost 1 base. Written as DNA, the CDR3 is TGTGCCAGCAAGCGGGGGGGCACAGATACGCAGTATTTT. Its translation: CASKRGGTDTQYF.

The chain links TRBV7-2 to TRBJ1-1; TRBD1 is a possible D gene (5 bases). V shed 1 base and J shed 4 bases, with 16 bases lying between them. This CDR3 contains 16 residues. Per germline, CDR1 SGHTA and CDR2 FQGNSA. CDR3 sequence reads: CASSLVGGTRGTEAFF. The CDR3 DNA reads TGTGCCAGCAGCTTAGTTGGGGGTACGAGGGGCACTGAAGCTTTCTTT.

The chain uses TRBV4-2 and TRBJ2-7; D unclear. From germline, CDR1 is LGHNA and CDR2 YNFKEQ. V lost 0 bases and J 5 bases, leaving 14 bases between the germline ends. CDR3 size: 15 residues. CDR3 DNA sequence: TGTGCCAGCAGCCAAGATTCTCGAGGCAGGAACGAGCAGTACTTC. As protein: CASSQDSRGRNEQYF.

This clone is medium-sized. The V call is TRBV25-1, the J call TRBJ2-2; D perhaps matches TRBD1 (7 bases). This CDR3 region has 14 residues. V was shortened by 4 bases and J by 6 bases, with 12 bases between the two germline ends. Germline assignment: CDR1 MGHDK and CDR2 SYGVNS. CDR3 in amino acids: CASSGARGAGELFF. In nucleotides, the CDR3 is TGTGCCAGCAGTGGGGCCAGGGGGGCCGGGGAGCTGTTTTTT.

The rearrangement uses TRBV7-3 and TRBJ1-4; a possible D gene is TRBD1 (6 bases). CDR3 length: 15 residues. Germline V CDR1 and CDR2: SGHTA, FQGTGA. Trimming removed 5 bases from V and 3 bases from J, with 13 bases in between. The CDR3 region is CASSLQGHPNEKLFF. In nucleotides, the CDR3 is TGTGCCAGCAGCCTACAGGGTCATCCTAATGAAAAACTGTTTTTT.

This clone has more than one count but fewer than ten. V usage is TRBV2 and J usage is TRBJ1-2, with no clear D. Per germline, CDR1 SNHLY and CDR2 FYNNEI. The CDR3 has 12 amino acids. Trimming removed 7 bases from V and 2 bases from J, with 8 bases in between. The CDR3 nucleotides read TGTGCCAGCATCAACAGCAACTATGGCTACACCTTC. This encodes CASINSNYGYTF.

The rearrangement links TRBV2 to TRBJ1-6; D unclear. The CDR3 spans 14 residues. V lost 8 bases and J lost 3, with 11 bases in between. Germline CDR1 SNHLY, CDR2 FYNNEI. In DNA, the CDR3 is TGTGCCAGCTGCGGCGAATACTATAATTCACCCCTCCACTTT. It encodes CASCGEYYNSPLHF.

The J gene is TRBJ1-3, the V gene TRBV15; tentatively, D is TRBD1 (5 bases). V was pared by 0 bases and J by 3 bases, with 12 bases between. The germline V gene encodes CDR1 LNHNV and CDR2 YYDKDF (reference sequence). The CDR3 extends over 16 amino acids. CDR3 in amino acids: CATSRDRVDIGNTIYF. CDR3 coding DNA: TGTGCCACCAGCAGAGATCGGGTGGACATTGGAAACACCATATATTTT.

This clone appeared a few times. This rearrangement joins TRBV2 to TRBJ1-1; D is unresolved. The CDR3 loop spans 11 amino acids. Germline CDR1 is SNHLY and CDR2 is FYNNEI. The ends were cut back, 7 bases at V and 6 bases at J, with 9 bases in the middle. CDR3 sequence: CASTLRAEAFF. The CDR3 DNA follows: TGTGCCAGCACTTTACGTGCTGAAGCTTTCTTT.

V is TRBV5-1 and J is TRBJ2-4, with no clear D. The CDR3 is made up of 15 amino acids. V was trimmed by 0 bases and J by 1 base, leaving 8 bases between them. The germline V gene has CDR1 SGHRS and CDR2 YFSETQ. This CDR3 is CASSLEGWAKNIQYF. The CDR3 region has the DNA TGCGCCAGCAGCTTGGAGGGTTGGGCCAAAAACATTCAGTACTTC. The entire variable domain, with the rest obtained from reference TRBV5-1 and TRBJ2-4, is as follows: KAGVTQTPRYLIKTRGQQVTLSCSPISGHRSVSWYQQTPGQGLQFLFEYFSETQRNKGNFPGRFSGRQFSNSRSEMNVSTLELGDSALYLCASSLEGWAKNIQYFGAGTRLSVL.

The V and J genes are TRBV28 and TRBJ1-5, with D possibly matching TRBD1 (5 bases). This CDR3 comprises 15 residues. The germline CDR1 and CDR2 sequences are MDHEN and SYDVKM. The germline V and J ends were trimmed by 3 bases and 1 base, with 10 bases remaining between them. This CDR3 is CASSLVQGSNQPQHF. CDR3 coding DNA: TGTGCCAGCAGTTTGGTGCAGGGAAGCAATCAGCCCCAGCATTTT. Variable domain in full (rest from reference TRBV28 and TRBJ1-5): DVKVTQSSRYLVKRTGEKVFLECVQDMDHENMFWYRQDPGLGLRLIYFSYDVKMKEKGDIPEGYSVSREKKERFSLILESASTNQTSMYLCASSLVQGSNQPQHFGDGTRLSIL.

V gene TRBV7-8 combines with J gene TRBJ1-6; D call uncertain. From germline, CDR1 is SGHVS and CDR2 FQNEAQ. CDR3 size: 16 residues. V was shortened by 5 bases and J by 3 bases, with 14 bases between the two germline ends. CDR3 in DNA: TGTGCCAGCAGCCCACGGACGGATCTCTATAATTCACCCCTCCACTTT. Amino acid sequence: CASSPRTDLYNSPLHF. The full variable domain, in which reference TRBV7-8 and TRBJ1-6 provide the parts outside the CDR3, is GAGVSQSPRYKVAKRGQDVALRCDPISGHVSLFWYQQALGQGPEFLTYFQNEAQLDKSGLPSDRFFAERPEGSVSTLKIQRTQQEDSAVYLCASSPRTDLYNSPLHFGNGTRLTVT.

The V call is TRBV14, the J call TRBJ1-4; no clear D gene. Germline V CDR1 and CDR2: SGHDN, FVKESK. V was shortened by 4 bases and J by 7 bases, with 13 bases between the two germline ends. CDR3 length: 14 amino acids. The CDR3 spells CASSPRAWGEKLFF. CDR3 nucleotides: TGTGCCAGCAGCCCTAGAGCTTGGGGTGAAAAACTGTTTTTT. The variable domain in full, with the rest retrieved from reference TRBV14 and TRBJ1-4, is EAGVTQFPSHSVIEKGQTVTLRCDPISGHDNLYWYRRVMGKEIKFLLHFVKESKQDESGMPNNRFLAERTGGTYSTLKVQPAELEDSGVYFCASSPRAWGEKLFFGSGTQLSVL.

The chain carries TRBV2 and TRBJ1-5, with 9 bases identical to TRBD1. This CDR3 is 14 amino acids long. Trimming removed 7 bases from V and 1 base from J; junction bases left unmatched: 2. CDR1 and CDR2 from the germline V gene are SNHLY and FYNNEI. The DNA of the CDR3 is TGTGCCAGCAAGACAGGGGGGAGCAATCAGCCCCAGCATTTT. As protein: CASKTGGSNQPQHF.

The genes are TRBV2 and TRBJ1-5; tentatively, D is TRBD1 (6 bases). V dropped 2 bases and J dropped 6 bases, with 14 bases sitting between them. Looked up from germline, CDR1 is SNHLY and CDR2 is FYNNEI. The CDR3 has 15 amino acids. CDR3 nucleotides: TGTGCCAGCAGTGAAACACAGGGTAGGGGTCAGCCCCAGCATTTT. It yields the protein CASSETQGRGQPQHF.

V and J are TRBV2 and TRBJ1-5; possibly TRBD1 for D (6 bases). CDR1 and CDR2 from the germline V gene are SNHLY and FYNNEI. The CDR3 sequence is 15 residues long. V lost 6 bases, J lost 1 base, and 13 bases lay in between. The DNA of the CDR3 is TGTGCCAGCAGAGCAAACAGGGAAAGCAATCAGCCCCAGCATTTT. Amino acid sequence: CASRANRESNQPQHF.

DNA for the CDR3: TGCAGTGCCTCCCTGGGGGGGCCCCAGTTCTTC. It specifies CSASLGGPQFF. The chain combines TRBV20-1 with TRBJ2-1; possible D gene TRBD2, 7 bases. The CDR3 runs 11 residues. With 6 bases removed from V and 13 bases from J, the gap between germline ends came to 16 bases. Per germline, CDR1 DFQATT and CDR2 SNEGSKA (reference sequence).

CDR3 sequence (DNA): TGTGCCAGCAGCCTACAGGGGGCTTCCTATGGCTACACCTTC. It yields the protein CASSLQGASYGYTF. The rearrangement links TRBV11-2 to TRBJ1-2; TRBD1 matches 9 bases. Losses at the gene ends were 5 bases for V and 4 bases for J; bases not matched to a gene: 5. Germline CDR1 and CDR2: SGHAT and FQNNGV. The CDR3 spans 14 residues.